The 28 T cell receptor beta chains reported below all come from one sample, sequenced in a study of T cell changes during pregnancy in multiple sclerosis. Clones were read by immunoSEQ multiplex PCR, and TCRdb kept only the in-frame ones, dropping some. The table records some 36,000 clones, roughly 89% of them present only once. Here the sequenced sample was CD4+ T cells from peripheral blood mononuclear cells, taken in the second trimester of pregnancy. Every receptor here comes from a female donor in good health, enrolled as a control in a pregnancy study.

The rearrangement joins TRBV7-9 to TRBJ1-1; 7 bases are shared with TRBD1. Trimming removed 7 bases from V and 4 bases from J; junction bases left unmatched: 9. The CDR3 extends over 14 amino acids. Germline assignment: CDR1 SEHNR and CDR2 FQNEAQ (reference sequence). The CDR3 nucleotides are TGTGCCAGCACCCTCCGGGACAGAGGCACTGAAGCTTTCTTT. Translation: CASTLRDRGTEAFF. The complete variable domain, with remaining parts taken from reference TRBV7-9 and TRBJ1-1, reads DTGVSQNPRHKITKRGQNVTFRCDPISEHNRLYWYRQTLGQGPEFLTYFQNEAQLEKSRLLSDRFSAERPKGSFSTLEIQRTEQGDSAMYLCASTLRDRGTEAFFGQGTRLTVV.

The chain couples TRBV6-6 to TRBJ1-1; 10 bases map to TRBD1. After removal of 6 bases from V and 0 bases from J, the junction contained 7 bases not matched to a gene. From germline, CDR1 is MNHNY and CDR2 SVGAGI (reference sequence). This CDR3 spans 16 amino acids. The CDR3: CASRTRTGGMNTEAFF. In DNA form, the CDR3 reads TGTGCCAGCAGAACTAGGACAGGGGGTATGAACACTGAAGCTTTCTTT.

This chain uses TRBV4-2 with TRBJ2-1; 10 nucleotides line up with TRBD2. J gave up 7 bases and V 5 bases, and 8 bases lay outside the gene matches. The CDR3 is 15 residues long. Germline CDR1 reads LGHNA; CDR2 reads YNFKEQ. For the CDR3, the DNA is TGTGCCAGCAGCAGCCAAGAGGGACTAGCGAATGAGCAGTTCTTC. Its protein product is CASSSQEGLANEQFF.

The rearrangement joins TRBV4-3 to TRBJ2-2; D is unclear. The germline V gene has CDR1 LGHNA and CDR2 YSLEER. The CDR3 spans 14 residues. V lost 0 bases to trimming and J lost 9 bases, with 11 bases between them. Here the CDR3 reads CASSQEYGPRELFF. CDR3 DNA sequence: TGCGCCAGCAGCCAAGAATATGGGCCCCGGGAGCTGTTTTTT.

The chain employs TRBV7-9 and TRBJ2-7; D may be TRBD2 (6 bases). CDR1 and CDR2 (germline): SEHNR, FQNEAQ (reference sequence). V lost 5 bases and J lost 1, with 9 bases in between. The CDR3 runs to 13 residues. The CDR3, as DNA: TGTGCCAGCAGCCCCGGGACTTCCTACGAGCAGTACTTC. Amino acid sequence: CASSPGTSYEQYF.

The chain combines TRBV27 with TRBJ1-6; 8 nucleotides match TRBD1. With 6 bases clipped from V and 0 bases from J, the junction kept 7 bases outside the gene matches. The CDR3 is 17 residues long. Germline CDR1 is MNHEY and CDR2 is SMNVEV (reference sequence). CDR3 DNA sequence: TGTGCCAGCAGCCCGGACAGGGCGAGCTCCTATAATTCACCCCTCCACTTT. This encodes CASSPDRASSYNSPLHF.

This sequence joins TRBV5-1 and TRBJ2-3; 8 positions match TRBD2. The V gene's germline CDR1 is SGHRS and CDR2 YFSETQ. This CDR3 has 16 residues. With 3 bases clipped from V and 1 base from J, the junction kept 7 bases outside the gene matches. This CDR3 reads CASSSGGLRRTDTQYF. The CDR3 nucleotides are TGCGCCAGCAGCTCGGGGGGGCTCCGCCGCACAGATACGCAGTATTTT.

The genes are TRBV19 and TRBJ1-1; D gene uncertain. Germline V gene lookup returns CDR1 LNHDA and CDR2 SQIVND (reference sequence). The CDR3 loop spans 15 amino acids. Trimming pared 4 bases from V and 5 bases from J, leaving 17 bases between. Written as DNA, the CDR3 is TGTGCCAGTAGTACCAGACCCGGGTCTTGGACTGAAGCTTTCTTT. Translated: CASSTRPGSWTEAFF.

The V call is TRBV30, the J call TRBJ2-5; D might be TRBD1 (6 bases). The ends were cut back, 3 bases at V and 7 bases at J, with 15 bases in the middle. The CDR3 contains 13 residues. Germline V gene lookup returns CDR1 GTSNPN and CDR2 SVGIG (reference sequence). Written as DNA, the CDR3 is TGTGCCTGGAGCCTAGGGGGAACGGGGACCCAGTACTTC. It encodes CAWSLGGTGTQYF.

The J gene is TRBJ1-1, the V gene TRBV6-5, with TRBD1 matching 7 bases. CDR3 length equals 13 residues. CDR1 and CDR2 from the germline V gene are MNHEY and SVGAGI. V shed 2 bases and J 4 bases; nucleotides not matched to a gene: 1. For the CDR3, the DNA is TGTGCCAGCAGTTACCCAGGGGGCACTGAAGCTTTCTTT. Translated: CASSYPGGTEAFF.

This clone occurred once. The V gene is TRBV7-9, the J gene TRBJ2-7; maybe TRBD1 (7 bases). Germline lookup yields CDR1 SEHNR and CDR2 FQNEAQ (reference sequence). CDR3 length: 14 residues. V was trimmed by 5 bases and J by 3 bases, leaving 14 bases between them. CDR3 nucleotides: TGTGCCAGCAGCCGGGAGACAGGGATCTACGAGCAGTACTTC. It yields the protein CASSRETGIYEQYF.

This chain uses TRBV2 with TRBJ1-2; 7 bases match TRBD1. Germline V gene data show CDR1 as SNHLY and CDR2 as FYNNEI. The length of the CDR3 is 12 residues. V was clipped by 8 bases and J by 8 bases; unmatched bases: 8. CDR3 nucleotides: TGTGCCAGCGAGACAGGGCGGAGCGGCTACACCTTC. It specifies CASETGRSGYTF.

This chain links TRBV11-3 with TRBJ1-6, with D maybe TRBD1 (6 bases). The germline CDR1 and CDR2 sequences are SGHNT and YENEEA. V lost 5 bases and J lost 7, with 15 bases in between. CDR3 size: 15 residues. The CDR3 loop reads CASSDSRGTNSPLHF. Here the CDR3 DNA reads TGTGCCAGCAGCGACTCCAGGGGAACAAATTCACCCCTCCACTTT.

This clone has only one observation. The chain combines TRBV5-6 with TRBJ1-6; possibly TRBD1 for D (5 bases). Germline V lookup: CDR1 SGHDT, CDR2 YYEEEE. Trimming took off 4 bases at V and 7 bases at J, with 18 bases between the two ends. There are 16 residues in the CDR3. The CDR3 loop is CASSPGSGRRNSPLHF. For the CDR3, the DNA is TGTGCCAGCAGCCCCGGGTCAGGGCGAAGGAATTCACCCCTCCACTTT.

The chain links TRBV9 to TRBJ2-7, with 8 bases lining up with TRBD1. CDR1 and CDR2 (germline): SGDLS, YYNGEE. Trimming took 2 bases from V and 2 from J; bases not matched to a gene: 3. The CDR3 loop spans 14 amino acids. CDR3 loop: CASSVRDRTYEQYF. The CDR3, as DNA: TGTGCCAGCAGCGTCCGGGACAGGACCTACGAGCAGTACTTC.

The chain couples TRBV7-2 to TRBJ2-1, with D maybe TRBD2 (6 bases). CDR1 is SGHTA, CDR2 FQGNSA, per germline. There are 15 residues in the CDR3. V was pared by 1 base and J by 7 bases, with 14 bases between. Written as DNA, the CDR3 is TGTGCCAGCAGCTTAGGGGAGGAGGGGAGGAATGAGCAGTTCTTC. Amino acids: CASSLGEEGRNEQFF.

The chain joins TRBV7-2 to TRBJ1-2; no firm D call. Germline V gives CDR1 SGHTA, CDR2 FQGNSA. The V end was cut by 5 bases, the J end by 5 bases, with 15 bases between. The CDR3 has 14 amino acids. The CDR3, as DNA: TGTGCCAGCAGCCGTTACGGGGATCTTTATGGCTACACCTTC. Residues: CASSRYGDLYGYTF.

The chain couples TRBV10-3 to TRBJ2-5; 7 nucleotides agree with TRBD1. The CDR3 totals 14 residues. Per the germline V gene, CDR1 is ENHRY and CDR2 is SYGVKD. The V and J ends lost 10 bases and 5 bases, in that order; junction bases with no gene match: 13. The CDR3 DNA is TGTGCCACCACGTCGACAGGGATGGGCGAGACCCAGTACTTC. Protein product: CATTSTGMGETQYF.

This chain joins TRBV27 and TRBJ2-1; D uncertain. The CDR3 is made up of 14 amino acids. V was clipped by 2 bases and J by 5 bases, with 10 bases between them. Germline V lookup: CDR1 MNHEY, CDR2 SMNVEV (reference sequence). This chain's CDR3 is CASSLGPNHNEQFF. CDR3 in DNA: TGTGCCAGCAGTTTAGGGCCAAACCACAATGAGCAGTTCTTC.

This sequence joins TRBV29-1 and TRBJ2-7, with TRBD2 as a possible D gene (6 bases). Trimming removed 7 bases at V and 4 bases at J, with 11 bases between. The CDR3 sequence is 11 residues long. From germline, CDR1 is SQVTM and CDR2 ANQGSEA. CDR3 coding DNA: TGCAGCGCCGGGGGAGAATACGAGCAGTACTTC. This sequence encodes CSAGGEYEQYF.

This sequence joins TRBV5-6 and TRBJ2-6, with 8 bases aligning to TRBD1. The V gene's germline CDR1 is SGHDT and CDR2 YYEEEE. J lost 0 bases, V lost 0 bases, and 5 bases had no gene match. The length of the CDR3 is 18 residues. The CDR3 region is CASSLVAGGFSGANVLTF. The CDR3 region has the DNA TGTGCCAGCAGCTTGGTGGCAGGGGGCTTCTCTGGGGCCAACGTCCTGACTTTC.

The chain carries TRBV5-4 and TRBJ1-2, with 10 bases identical to TRBD1. The germline gives CDR1 SGHNT, CDR2 YYREEE (reference sequence). The CDR3 length is 13 residues. V gave up 3 bases and J gave up 10 bases; unmatched junction bases: 6. CDR3 region: CASSSGQGFYYTF. CDR3 DNA: TGTGCCAGCAGCTCGGGACAGGGGTTTTACTACACCTTC.

This chain uses TRBV29-1 with TRBJ1-2; 9 bases match TRBD1. This CDR3 comprises 13 residues. In germline, CDR1 is SQVTM, CDR2 ANQGSEA. The V and J ends lost 7 bases and 4 bases, in that order; junction bases with no gene match: 7. The CDR3 DNA is TGCAGCGCTAAAACAGGGGGCGGCTATGGCTACACCTTC. It codes for CSAKTGGGYGYTF.

This chain uses TRBV5-6 with TRBJ2-5, with 9 positions matching TRBD1. The CDR3 runs 15 residues. Germline CDR1 SGHDT, CDR2 YYEEEE. The trim removed 0 bases at V and 9 bases at J, leaving 9 bases unmatched. The CDR3 DNA reads as TGTGCCAGCAGCTTGGGACAGGGGGACCCGAGGTCCCAGTACTTC. Translation: CASSLGQGDPRSQYF.

This chain links TRBV7-9 with TRBJ2-5; TRBD2 matches at 9 bases. The CDR3 is 19 residues long. Germline trimming cut 0 bases from V and 2 bases from J; bases unmatched to any gene: 13. Germline assignment: CDR1 SEHNR and CDR2 FQNEAQ (reference sequence). CDR3 DNA: TGTGCCAGCAGCTTAGCGCTGGTAGCGGGGGCCCAGAATCAAGAGACCCAGTACTTC. Translation: CASSLALVAGAQNQETQYF.

The chain carries TRBV5-1 and TRBJ2-1; TRBD2 matches 12 bases. The CDR3 spans 17 residues. CDR1 and CDR2 from the germline V gene are SGHRS and YFSETQ. J gave up 0 bases and V 5 bases, and 6 bases lay outside the gene matches. Here the CDR3 reads CASRGTSGFSSYNEQFF. CDR3 sequence (DNA): TGCGCCAGCAGAGGGACTAGCGGGTTTTCCTCCTACAATGAGCAGTTCTTC.

The chain carries TRBV28 and TRBJ2-7; D gene ambiguous. The CDR3 length is 14 residues. Trimming took off 1 base at V and 5 bases at J, with 12 bases between the two ends. Germline CDR1 reads MDHEN; CDR2 reads SYDVKM. The CDR3 nucleotides are TGTGCCAGCAGTTTATTTGCTAGATTCAACGAGCAGTACTTC. This sequence encodes CASSLFARFNEQYF.

This chain uses TRBV7-2 with TRBJ2-1; TRBD2 matches 7 bases. Germline V gene lookup returns CDR1 SGHTA and CDR2 FQGNSA. J was trimmed by 8 bases and V by 5 bases; bases with no gene match: 12. The CDR3 length is 15 residues. This chain's CDR3 is CASSVNSGPGDEQFF. Here the CDR3 DNA reads TGTGCCAGCAGCGTAAATAGCGGGCCCGGGGATGAGCAGTTCTTC.